This T cell receptor (beta chain) was sequenced for a study of brain T cells in children with intractable seizures. CDR3 length: 14 residues. V dropped 8 bases and J dropped 9; count of bases not matched to a gene: 15. Germline-derived CDR1 and CDR2 are GTSNPN and SVGIG (reference sequence). The sequenced cases were selected for having the highest brain T cell transcript signatures. The method was immunoSEQ multiplex PCR; TCRdb's version includes in-frame clones alone and lacks a portion of them. The data hold around 80,000 clones, with around 91% observed a single time. The material was peripheral blood, obtained at surgery. The receptor comes from a girl between 2 and 10 years old with Rasmussen encephalitis and intractable seizures. J is TRBJ1-5 and V is TRBV30; 8 bases agree with TRBD1. The chain's CDR3 is CANTRQGTWPPQHF. CDR3 nucleotide sequence: TGTGCCAATACGAGACAGGGGACTTGGCCGCCCCAGCATTTT. Complete variable domain (other parts from reference TRBV30 and TRBJ1-5): SQTIHQWPATLVQPVGSPLSLECTVEGTSNPNLYWYRQAAGRGLQLLFYSVGIGQISSEVPQNLSASRPQDRQFILSSKKLLLSDSGFYLCANTRQGTWPPQHFGDGTRLSIL.